This T cell receptor beta chain derives from a study of shared clonotypes between healthy human individuals. The germline V and J ends were trimmed by 3 bases and 0 bases, with 16 bases remaining between them. The CDR3 is 17 residues long. Germline CDR1 is SGHAT and CDR2 is FQNNGV. Selected positively for CCR7 and CD45RO-negative, naive CD8 cells excluded terminally differentiated effector memory CD45RA+ cells. Only in-frame clones appear in the TCRdb table, and some are missing; sequencing was by immunoSEQ multiplex PCR. The sample consists of about 800,000 clones, 95% to 97% of them appearing once.

The sample taken for sequencing was naive CD8+ T cells sorted from blood. The rearrangement links TRBV11-2 to TRBJ2-3; tentatively, D is TRBD2 (6 bases). This TCR was recovered from a man under 40 in good health. The CDR3 nucleotides are TGTGCCAGCAGCTTGGGGAGGCGGGGACCTAGCACAGATACGCAGTATTTT. Translating it yields CASSLGRRGPSTDTQYF.